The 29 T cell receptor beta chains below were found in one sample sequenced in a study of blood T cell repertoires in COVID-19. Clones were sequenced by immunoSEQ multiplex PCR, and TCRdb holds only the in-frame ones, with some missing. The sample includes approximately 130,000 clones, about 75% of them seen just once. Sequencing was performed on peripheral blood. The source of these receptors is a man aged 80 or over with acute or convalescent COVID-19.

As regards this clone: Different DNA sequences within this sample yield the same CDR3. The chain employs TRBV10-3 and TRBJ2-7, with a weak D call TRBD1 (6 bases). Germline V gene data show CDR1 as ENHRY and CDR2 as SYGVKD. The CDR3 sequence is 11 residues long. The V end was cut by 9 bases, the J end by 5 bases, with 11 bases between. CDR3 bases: TGTGCCATTTCAGGGGAAAACGAGCAGTACTTC. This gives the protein CAISGENEQYF.

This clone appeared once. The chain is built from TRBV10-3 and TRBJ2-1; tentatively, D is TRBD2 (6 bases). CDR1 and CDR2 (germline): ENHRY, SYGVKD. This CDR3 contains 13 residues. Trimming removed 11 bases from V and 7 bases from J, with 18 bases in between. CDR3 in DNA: TGTGCCGCCGGGGGAGCCGCCGGGAATGAGCAGTTCTTC. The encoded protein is CAAGGAAGNEQFF.

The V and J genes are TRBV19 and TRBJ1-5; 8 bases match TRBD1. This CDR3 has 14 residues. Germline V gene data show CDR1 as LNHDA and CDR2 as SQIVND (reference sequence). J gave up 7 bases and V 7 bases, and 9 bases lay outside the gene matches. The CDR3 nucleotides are TGTGCCAGTACCGCGACAGGGGAAACGCAGCCCCAGCATTTT. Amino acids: CASTATGETQPQHF.

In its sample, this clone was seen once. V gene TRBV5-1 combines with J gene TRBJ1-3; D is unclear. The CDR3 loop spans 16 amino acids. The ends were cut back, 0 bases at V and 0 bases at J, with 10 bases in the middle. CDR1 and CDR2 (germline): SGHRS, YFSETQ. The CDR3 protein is CASSLVAAFSGNTIYF. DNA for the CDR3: TGCGCCAGCAGCTTGGTAGCGGCTTTCTCTGGAAACACCATATATTTT.

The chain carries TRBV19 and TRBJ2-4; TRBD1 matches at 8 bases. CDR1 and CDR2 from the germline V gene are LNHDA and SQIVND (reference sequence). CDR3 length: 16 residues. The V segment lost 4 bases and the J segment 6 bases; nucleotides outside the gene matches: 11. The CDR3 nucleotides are TGTGCCAGTAGTAGAAGCCCGGACAGGGACCTAAACATTCAGTACTTC. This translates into CASSRSPDRDLNIQYF.

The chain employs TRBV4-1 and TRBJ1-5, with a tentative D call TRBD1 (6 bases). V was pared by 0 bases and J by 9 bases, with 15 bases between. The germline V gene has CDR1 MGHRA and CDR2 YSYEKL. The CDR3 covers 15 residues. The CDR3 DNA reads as TGCGCCAGCAGCCAAGAAAGACAGGTACATTCGCCCCAGCATTTT. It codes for CASSQERQVHSPQHF.

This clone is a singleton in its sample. The CDR3 loop reads CASVPASGGANVLTF. CDR3 nucleotide sequence: TGTGCCAGCGTCCCGGCTTCAGGCGGGGCCAACGTCCTGACTTTC. The rearrangement links TRBV2 to TRBJ2-6; D not certain. V was cut by 8 bases and J by 4 bases, with 15 bases left in between. Germline-derived CDR1 and CDR2 are SNHLY and FYNNEI. This CDR3 has 15 amino acids. The entire variable domain, with the rest obtained from reference TRBV2 and TRBJ2-6, is as follows: EPEVTQTPSHQVTQMGQEVILRCVPISNHLYFYWYRQILGQKVEFLVSFYNNEISEKSEIFDDQFSVERPDGSNFTLKIRSTKLEDSAMYFCASVPASGGANVLTFGAGSRLTVL.

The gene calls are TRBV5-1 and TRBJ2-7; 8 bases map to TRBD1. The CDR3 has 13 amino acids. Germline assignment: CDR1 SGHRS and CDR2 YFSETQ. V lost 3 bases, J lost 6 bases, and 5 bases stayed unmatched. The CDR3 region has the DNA TGCGCCAGCAGCTCATTACAGGGGGGCGAGCAGTACTTC. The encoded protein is CASSSLQGGEQYF.

CDR3 DNA sequence: TGTGCCTGGGAAAAAGGGGTCAACTATGGCTACACCTTC. This translates into CAWEKGVNYGYTF. The V call is TRBV30, the J call TRBJ1-2; possibly TRBD1 for D (5 bases). Per germline, CDR1 GTSNPN and CDR2 SVGIG (reference sequence). V was trimmed by 5 bases and J by 2 bases, leaving 12 bases between them. This CDR3 spans 13 amino acids.

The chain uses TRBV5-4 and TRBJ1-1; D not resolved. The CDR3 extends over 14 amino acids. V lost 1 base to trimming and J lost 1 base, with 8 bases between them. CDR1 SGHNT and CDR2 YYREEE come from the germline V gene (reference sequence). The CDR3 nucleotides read TGTGCCAGCAGCTTGCGCAGCGAGAACACTGAAGCTTTCTTT. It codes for CASSLRSENTEAFF.

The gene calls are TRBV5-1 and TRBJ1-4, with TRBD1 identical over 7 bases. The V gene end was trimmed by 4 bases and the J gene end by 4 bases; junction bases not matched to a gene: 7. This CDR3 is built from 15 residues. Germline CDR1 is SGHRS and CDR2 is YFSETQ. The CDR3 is CASSPQGGVNEKLFF. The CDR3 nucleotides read TGCGCCAGCAGCCCCCAGGGGGGAGTTAATGAAAAACTGTTTTTT.

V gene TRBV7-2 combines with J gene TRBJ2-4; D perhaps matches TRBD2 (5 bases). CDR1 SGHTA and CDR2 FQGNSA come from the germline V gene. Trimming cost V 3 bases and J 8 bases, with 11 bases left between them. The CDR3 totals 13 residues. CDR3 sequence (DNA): TGTGCCAGCAGCTTTGGCCCGCGGGACATTCAGTACTTC. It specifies CASSFGPRDIQYF.

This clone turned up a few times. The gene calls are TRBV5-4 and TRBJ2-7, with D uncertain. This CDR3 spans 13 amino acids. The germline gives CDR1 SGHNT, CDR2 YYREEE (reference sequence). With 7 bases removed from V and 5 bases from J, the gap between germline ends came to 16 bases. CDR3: CASAPAGVHEQYF. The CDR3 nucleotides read TGTGCCAGCGCACCCGCAGGCGTCCACGAGCAGTACTTC.

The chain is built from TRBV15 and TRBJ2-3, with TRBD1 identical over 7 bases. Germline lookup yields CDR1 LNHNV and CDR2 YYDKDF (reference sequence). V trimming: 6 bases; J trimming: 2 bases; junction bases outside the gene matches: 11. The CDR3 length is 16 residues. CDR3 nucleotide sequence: TGTGCCACCAGGAGGGGGCAGTCTGGAGACACAGATACGCAGTATTTT. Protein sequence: CATRRGQSGDTDTQYF.

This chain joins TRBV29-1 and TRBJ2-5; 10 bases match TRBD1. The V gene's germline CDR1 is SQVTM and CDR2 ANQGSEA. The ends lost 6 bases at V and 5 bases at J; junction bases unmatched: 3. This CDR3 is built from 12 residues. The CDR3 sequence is CSVGQGGETQYF. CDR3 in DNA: TGCAGCGTCGGACAGGGGGGGGAGACCCAGTACTTC.

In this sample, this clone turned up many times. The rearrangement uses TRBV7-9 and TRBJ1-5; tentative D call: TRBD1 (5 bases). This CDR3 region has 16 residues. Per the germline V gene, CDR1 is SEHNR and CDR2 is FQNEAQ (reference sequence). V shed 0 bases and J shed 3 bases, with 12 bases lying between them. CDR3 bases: TGTGCCAGCAGCTTAGCGGGGGGAGTTTTCAATCAGCCCCAGCATTTT. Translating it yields CASSLAGGVFNQPQHF.

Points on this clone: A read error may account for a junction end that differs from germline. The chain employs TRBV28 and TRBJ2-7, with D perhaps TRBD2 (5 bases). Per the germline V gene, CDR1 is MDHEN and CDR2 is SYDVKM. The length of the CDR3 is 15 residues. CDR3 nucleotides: TGTGCCAGCAGTTTTCGGGGTTTAGACCTAATTGTAACAAGCTTC. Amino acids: CASSFRGLDLIVTSF.

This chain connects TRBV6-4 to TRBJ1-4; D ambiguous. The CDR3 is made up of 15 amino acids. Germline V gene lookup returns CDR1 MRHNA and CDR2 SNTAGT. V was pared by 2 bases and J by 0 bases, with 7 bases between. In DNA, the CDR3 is TGTGCCAGCAGTGACCCCCCTGCAACTAATGAAAAACTGTTTTTT. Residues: CASSDPPATNEKLFF.

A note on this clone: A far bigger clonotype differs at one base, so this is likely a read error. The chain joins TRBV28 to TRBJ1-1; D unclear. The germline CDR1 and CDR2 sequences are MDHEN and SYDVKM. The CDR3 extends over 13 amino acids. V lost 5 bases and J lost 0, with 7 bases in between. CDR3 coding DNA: TGTGCCAGCAGTCCCCTCCTGAACACTGAAGCTTTCTTT. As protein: CASSPLLNTEAFF.

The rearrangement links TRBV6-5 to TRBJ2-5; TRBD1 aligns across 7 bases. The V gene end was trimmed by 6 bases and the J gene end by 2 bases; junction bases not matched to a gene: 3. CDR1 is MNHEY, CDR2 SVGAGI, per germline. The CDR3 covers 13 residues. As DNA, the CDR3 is TGTGCCAGCAGCAGGGACAGACAAGAGACCCAGTACTTC. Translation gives CASSRDRQETQYF.

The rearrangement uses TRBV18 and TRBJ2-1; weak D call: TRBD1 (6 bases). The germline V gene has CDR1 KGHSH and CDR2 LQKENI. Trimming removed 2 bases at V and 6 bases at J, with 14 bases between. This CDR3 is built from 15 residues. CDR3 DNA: TGTGCCAGCTCACCAGGATTGAACAGGGCCAATGAGCAGTTCTTC. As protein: CASSPGLNRANEQFF.

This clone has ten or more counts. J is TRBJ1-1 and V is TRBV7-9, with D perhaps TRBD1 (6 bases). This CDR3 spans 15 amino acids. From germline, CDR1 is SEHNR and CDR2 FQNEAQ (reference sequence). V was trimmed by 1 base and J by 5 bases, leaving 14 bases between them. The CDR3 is CASSLVTGWETEAFF. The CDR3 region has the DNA TGTGCCAGCAGCTTAGTCACAGGGTGGGAGACTGAAGCTTTCTTT.

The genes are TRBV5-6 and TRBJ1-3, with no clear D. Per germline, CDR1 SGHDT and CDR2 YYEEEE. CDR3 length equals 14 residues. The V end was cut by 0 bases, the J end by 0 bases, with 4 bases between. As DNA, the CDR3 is TGTGCCAGCAGCTTGGGACTCTCTGGAAACACCATATATTTT. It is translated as CASSLGLSGNTIYF.

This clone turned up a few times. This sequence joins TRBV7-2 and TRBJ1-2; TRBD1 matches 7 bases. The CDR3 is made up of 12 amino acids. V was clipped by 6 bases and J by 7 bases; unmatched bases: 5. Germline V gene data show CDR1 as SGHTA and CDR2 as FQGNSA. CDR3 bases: TGTGCCAGCAGTCCAGGGGGGAGTGGCTACACCTTC. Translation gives CASSPGGSGYTF.

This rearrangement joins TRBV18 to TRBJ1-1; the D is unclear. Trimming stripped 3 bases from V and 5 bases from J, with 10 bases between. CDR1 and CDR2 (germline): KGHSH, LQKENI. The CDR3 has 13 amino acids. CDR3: CASSPRTGTEAFF. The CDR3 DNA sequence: TGTGCCAGCTCACCCAGGACTGGTACTGAAGCTTTCTTT.

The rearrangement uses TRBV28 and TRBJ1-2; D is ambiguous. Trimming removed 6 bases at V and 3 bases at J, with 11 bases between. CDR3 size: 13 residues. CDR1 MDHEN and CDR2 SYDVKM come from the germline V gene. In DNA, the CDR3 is TGTGCCAGCAGCCCCGTGAGCTACTATGGCTACACCTTC. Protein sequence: CASSPVSYYGYTF.

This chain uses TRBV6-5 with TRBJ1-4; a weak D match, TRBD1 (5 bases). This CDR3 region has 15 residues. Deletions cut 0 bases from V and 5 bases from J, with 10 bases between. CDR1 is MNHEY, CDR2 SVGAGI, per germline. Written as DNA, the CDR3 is TGTGCCAGCAGTTACTCGTGGGGGAGGAATGAAAAACTGTTTTTT. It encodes CASSYSWGRNEKLFF.

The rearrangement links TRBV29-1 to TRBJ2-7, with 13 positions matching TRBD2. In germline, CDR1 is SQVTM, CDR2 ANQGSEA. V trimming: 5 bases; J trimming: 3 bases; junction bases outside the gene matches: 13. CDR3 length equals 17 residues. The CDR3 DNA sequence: TGCAGCGTTAGCGGGACTAGCGGGGCGATTAACCTCTACGAGCAGTACTTC. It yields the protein CSVSGTSGAINLYEQYF.

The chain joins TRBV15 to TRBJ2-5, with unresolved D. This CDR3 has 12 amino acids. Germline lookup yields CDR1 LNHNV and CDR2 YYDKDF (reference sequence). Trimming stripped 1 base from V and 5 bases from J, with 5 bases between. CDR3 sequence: CATSRVEETQYF. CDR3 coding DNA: TGTGCCACCAGCAGAGTTGAGGAGACCCAGTACTTC.